The text below deals with one T cell receptor (beta chain). Its cognate antigen is unknown. These data originate in a study of cytomegalovirus exposure and HLA in healthy donors. The PCR was carried out with 60 Vbeta primers and 13 Jbeta primers. The protocol was immunoSEQ multiplex PCR, while the TCRdb copy is restricted to in-frame clones and leaves out a portion. Of roughly 150,000 clones listed, about three quarters are singletons. Study conclusions and caveats: In an earlier analysis, in about 530 donors, most V segments appeared productive either ~87% or ~30% of the time. Sequencing artifact likely explains a cluster of highly shared sequence variants.

CDR1 is SGDLS, CDR2 YYNGEE, per germline. The CDR3 consists of 15 residues. V dropped 4 bases and J dropped 3; count of bases not matched to a gene: 7. The sequenced sample was PBMCs. The clonotype originates from a man between 18 and 29 years old in good health and CMV-seronegative. The chain couples TRBV9 to TRBJ2-7; TRBD1 matches at 10 bases. CDR3: CASSRGGTGDYEQYF. CDR3 DNA: TGTGCCAGCAGCAGAGGGGGGACAGGGGACTACGAGCAGTACTTC.